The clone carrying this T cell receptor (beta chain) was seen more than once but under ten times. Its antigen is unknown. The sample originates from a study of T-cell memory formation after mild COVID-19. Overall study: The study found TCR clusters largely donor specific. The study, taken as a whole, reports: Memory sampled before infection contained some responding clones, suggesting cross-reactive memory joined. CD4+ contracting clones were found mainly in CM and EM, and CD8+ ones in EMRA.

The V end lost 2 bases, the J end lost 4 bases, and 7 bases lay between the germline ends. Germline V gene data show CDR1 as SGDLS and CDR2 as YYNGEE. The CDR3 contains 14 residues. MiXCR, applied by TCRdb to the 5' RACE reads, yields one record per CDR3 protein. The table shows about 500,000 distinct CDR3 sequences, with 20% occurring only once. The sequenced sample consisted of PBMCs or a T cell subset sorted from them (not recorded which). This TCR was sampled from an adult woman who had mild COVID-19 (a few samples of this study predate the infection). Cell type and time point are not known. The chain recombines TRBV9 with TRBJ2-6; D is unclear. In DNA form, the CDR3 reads TGTGCCAGCAGCGTCTCGACAGGGGCCAACGTCCTGACTTTC. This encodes CASSVSTGANVLTF.